This TCR beta chain is from a study of blood T cell repertoires in COVID-19. Study background: Donors in the United States, Italy and Spain gave samples during acute or convalescent COVID-19. T cells, B-cell-depleted T cells, or PBMCs provided the cDNA or gDNA that served as material.

The V gene's germline CDR1 is SGHAT and CDR2 FQNNGV. This CDR3 region has 13 residues. With V trimmed by 5 bases and J by 3 bases, 3 bases remained unmatched. Here immunoSEQ multiplex PCR was the method, and the copy in TCRdb shows in-frame clones only, minus some. This table holds under 350,000 clones, about 89% found once. The sequenced material came from peripheral blood. This clonotype was obtained from a man aged 40-49 years with acute or convalescent COVID-19. V and J are TRBV11-2 and TRBJ1-1, with 7 nucleotides matching TRBD1. The chain's CDR3 is CASSQGVDTEAFF. CDR3 in DNA: TGTGCCAGCAGCCAGGGGGTAGACACTGAAGCTTTCTTT.